The clone carrying this T cell receptor beta chain has a count of ten or more. The data stem from a study of CDR3 diversity in severe acne. TCRdb passed the PCR reads through MiXCR, listing each CDR3 protein once. The data hold more than 70,000 distinct CDR3 sequences, with less than 65% observed a single time. The CDR3 extends over 13 amino acids. The V gene lost 3 bases and the J gene lost 1 base, with 8 bases spanning the gap. Germline V lookup: CDR1 SGHRS, CDR2 YFSETQ. The receptor was derived from a male donor with severe acne vulgaris. The chain employs TRBV5-1 and TRBJ2-7, with D unclear. The sample consisted of blood. CDR3 bases: TGCGCCAGCAGCTCGTTCGGTTCCTACGAGCAGTACTTC. This encodes CASSSFGSYEQYF. Supplemented by reference TRBV5-1 and TRBJ2-7, the full variable domain reads KAGVTQTPRYLIKTRGQQVTLSCSPISGHRSVSWYQQTPGQGLQFLFEYFSETQRNKGNFPGRFSGRQFSNSRSEMNVSTLELGDSALYLCASSSFGSYEQYFGPGTRLTVT.